The sequence of this TCR beta chain was determined in a study of cytomegalovirus exposure and HLA in healthy donors. Donors came from a validation cohort of some 110 subjects, distinct from the first 666-subject cohort. The CDR3 sequence is 14 residues long. V shed 8 bases and J 7 bases; nucleotides not matched to a gene: 6. Germline V gives CDR1 ENHRY, CDR2 SYGVKD. Assay used: immunoSEQ multiplex PCR; TCRdb lists only in-frame clones, some missing. The table includes 70,000 to 75,000 clones, roughly 94% detected once. This clone was seen only once. The sequence derives from a man aged 18 to 29 in good health and CMV-seropositive. The material sequenced was PBMCs. J is TRBJ2-1 and V is TRBV10-3; the match to TRBD2 covers 12 bases. The CDR3 loop reads CAIQTSGGRNEQFF. For the CDR3, the DNA is TGTGCCATCCAGACTAGCGGGGGTAGAAATGAGCAGTTCTTC.